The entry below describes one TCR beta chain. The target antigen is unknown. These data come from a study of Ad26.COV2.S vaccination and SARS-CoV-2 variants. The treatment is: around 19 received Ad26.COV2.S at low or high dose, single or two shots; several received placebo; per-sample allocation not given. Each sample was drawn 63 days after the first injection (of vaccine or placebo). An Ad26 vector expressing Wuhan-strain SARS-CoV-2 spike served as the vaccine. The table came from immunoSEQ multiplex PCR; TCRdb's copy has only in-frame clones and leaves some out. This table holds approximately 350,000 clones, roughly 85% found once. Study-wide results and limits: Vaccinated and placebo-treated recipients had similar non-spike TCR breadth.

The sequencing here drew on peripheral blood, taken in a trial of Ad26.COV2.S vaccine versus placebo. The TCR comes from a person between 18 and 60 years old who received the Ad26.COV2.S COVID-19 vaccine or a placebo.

CDR3 loop: CASSAGLAGGTYEQYF. DNA of the CDR3: TGTGCCAGCAGCGCGGGACTAGCGGGAGGTACCTACGAGCAGTACTTC. V usage is TRBV11-3 and J usage is TRBJ2-7, with 15 bases identical to TRBD2. Losses at the gene ends were 5 bases for V and 2 bases for J; bases not matched to a gene: 4. Germline V lookup: CDR1 SGHNT, CDR2 YENEEA. The CDR3 loop spans 16 amino acids.